The entry that follows covers one T cell receptor (beta chain) sequence. The data were obtained in a study of blood T cell repertoires in COVID-19. Study information: Researchers got acute and convalescent COVID-19 samples from the United States, Italy and Spain.

The CDR3 length is 14 residues. The V gene lost 7 bases and the J gene lost 8 bases, with 15 bases spanning the gap. Germline values: CDR1 MNHEY, CDR2 SVGAGI. This table comes from immunoSEQ multiplex PCR, and its TCRdb copy is limited to in-frame clones, with some not included. The sample has roughly 14,000 clones, about 88% seen once. The receptor was derived from a man aged 60-69 years with acute or convalescent COVID-19. The sequenced material came from peripheral blood. This chain connects TRBV6-5 to TRBJ1-6; D possibly corresponds to TRBD1 (6 bases). The CDR3 DNA reads as TGTGCCAGCAACACTGGGGGGGGCTATTCACCCCTCCACTTT. This sequence encodes CASNTGGGYSPLHF.